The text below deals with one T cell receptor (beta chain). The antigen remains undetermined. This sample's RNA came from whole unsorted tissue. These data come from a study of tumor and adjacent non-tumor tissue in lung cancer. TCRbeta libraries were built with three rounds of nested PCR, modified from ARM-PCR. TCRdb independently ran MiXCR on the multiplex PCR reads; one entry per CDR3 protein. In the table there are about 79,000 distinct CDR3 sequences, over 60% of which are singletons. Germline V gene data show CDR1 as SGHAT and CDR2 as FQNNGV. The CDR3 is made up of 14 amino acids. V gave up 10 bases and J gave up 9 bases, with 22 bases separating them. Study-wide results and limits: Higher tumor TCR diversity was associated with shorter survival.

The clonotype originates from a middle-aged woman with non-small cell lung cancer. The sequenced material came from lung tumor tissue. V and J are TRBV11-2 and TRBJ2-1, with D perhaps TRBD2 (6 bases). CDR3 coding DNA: TGTGCCACCACAGCGGCCCCACTCGGGAGTGAGCAGTTCTTC. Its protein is CATTAAPLGSEQFF.